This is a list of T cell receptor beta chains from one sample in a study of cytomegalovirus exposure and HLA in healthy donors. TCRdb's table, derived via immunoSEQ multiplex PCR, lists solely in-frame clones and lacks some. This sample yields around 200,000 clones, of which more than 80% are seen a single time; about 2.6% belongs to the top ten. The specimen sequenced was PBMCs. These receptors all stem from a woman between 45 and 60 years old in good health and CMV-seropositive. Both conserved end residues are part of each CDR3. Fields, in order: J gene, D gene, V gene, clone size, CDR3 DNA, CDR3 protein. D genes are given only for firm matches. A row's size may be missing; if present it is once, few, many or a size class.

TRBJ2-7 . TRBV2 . TGTGCCAGCAGGCGGGACAGTAACTACTACGAGCAGTACTTC CASRRDSNYYEQYF
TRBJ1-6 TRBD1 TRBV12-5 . TGTGCTAGTGGCCGGGACAGGGAAGGCTCCTATAATTCACCCCTCCACTTT CASGRDREGSYNSPLHF
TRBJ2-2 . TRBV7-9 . TGTTCCAGCAGCTTGGACGACTACACCAACACCGGGGAGCTGTTTTTT CSSSLDDYTNTGELFF
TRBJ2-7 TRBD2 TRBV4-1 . TGCGCCAGCAGCCAAGCGAGCGGGGGGTCTTCCTACTACGAGCAGTACTTC CASSQASGGSSYYEQYF
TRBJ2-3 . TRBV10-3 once TGTGCCATCAGTGAGTCTGACGGGATCACAGATACGCAGTATTTT CAISESDGITDTQYF
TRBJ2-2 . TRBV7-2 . TGTGCCAGCAGCTTAGAGCTGGTGATCGGGGAGCTGTTTTTT CASSLELVIGELFF
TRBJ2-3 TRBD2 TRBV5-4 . TGTGCCAGCAGCTTGGACCTGCGGGGGGGCACAGATACGCAGTATTTT CASSLDLRGGTDTQYF
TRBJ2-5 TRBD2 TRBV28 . TGTGCCAGCACTTATCGACTAGCGGGCGGAGAGACCCAGTACTTC CASTYRLAGGETQYF
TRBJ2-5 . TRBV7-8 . TGTGCCAGCAGTAAAGCATCGTTAGAAGAGACCCAGTACTTC CASSKASLEETQYF
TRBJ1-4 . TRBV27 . TGTGCCAGCAGTTTGGAGGGATTTTCTAATGAAAAACTGTTTTTT CASSLEGFSNEKLFF
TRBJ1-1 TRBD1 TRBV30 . TGTGCCTGGAGTACAGGGGAAATAACTGAAGCTTTCTTT CAWSTGEITEAFF
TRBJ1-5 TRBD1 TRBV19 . TGTGCCAGTAGTAACAGGGGAGGTCAGCCCCAGCATTTT CASSNRGGQPQHF
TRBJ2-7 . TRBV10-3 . TGTGCCATCAGTGTGGACAGCTACGAGCAGTACTTC CAISVDSYEQYF
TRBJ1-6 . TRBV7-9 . TGTGCCAGCAGCTTCTCAGGGGATTCACCCCTCCACTTT CASSFSGDSPLHF
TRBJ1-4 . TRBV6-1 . TGTGCCAGCCGGTTGGTGGTCAATGAAAAACTGTTTTTT CASRLVVNEKLFF
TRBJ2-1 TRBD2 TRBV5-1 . TGCGCCAGCAGCTTGGATGGGACTAGCGGGGCTGAGCAGTTCTTC CASSLDGTSGAEQFF